The 22 T cell receptor beta chains listed next were all sequenced from one sample in a study of T cell changes during pregnancy in multiple sclerosis. TCRdb keeps only in-frame clones here, not all; method: immunoSEQ multiplex PCR. The top ten hold approximately 0.49% of the sample, which has around 40,000 clones, 90% seen once. Sequences were derived from CD4+ T cells from peripheral blood mononuclear cells, sampled in the first trimester of pregnancy. The receptors originated from a female donor in good health, enrolled as a control in a pregnancy study.

J is TRBJ1-5 and V is TRBV12-5; TRBD1 agrees at 7 bases. Germline V CDR1 and CDR2: LGHNT, FRNRAP. The length of the CDR3 is 15 residues. After removal of 6 bases from V and 6 bases from J, the junction contained 11 bases not matched to a gene. CDR3 nucleotide sequence: TGTGCTAGTGGGCCTAACAGGGGAGAGGGTCAGCCCCAGCATTTT. Protein: CASGPNRGEGQPQHF.

In this sample, this clone turned up once. The V and J genes are TRBV5-1 and TRBJ2-5, with 8 bases aligning to TRBD1. CDR1 and CDR2 (germline): SGHRS, YFSETQ. This CDR3 spans 16 amino acids. Trimming removed 4 bases from V and 0 bases from J; junction bases left unmatched: 8. The CDR3 nucleotides are TGCGCCAGCAGCCCCGGGACAGGTGGATACCAAGAGACCCAGTACTTC. Residues: CASSPGTGGYQETQYF.

The gene calls are TRBV6-4 and TRBJ1-1, with TRBD1 matching over 7 bases. The CDR3 has 16 amino acids. J lost 4 bases, V lost 4 bases, and 12 bases had no gene match. Germline V CDR1 and CDR2: MRHNA, SNTAGT. The chain's CDR3 is CASSGLKTGIGTEAFF. The CDR3 DNA is TGTGCCAGCAGTGGCCTAAAGACAGGGATCGGCACTGAAGCTTTCTTT.

V gene TRBV4-3 combines with J gene TRBJ1-4; 7 positions match TRBD1. Trimming cost V 0 bases and J 8 bases; bases outside gene matches: 9. CDR3 size: 16 residues. Germline CDR1 and CDR2: LGHNA and YSLEER. CDR3 DNA: TGCGCCAGCAGCCAAGATGCGAGGACAGGAGAAGAAAAACTGTTTTTT. Protein product: CASSQDARTGEEKLFF.

The chain joins TRBV19 to TRBJ2-6; D remains unclear. The germline V gene encodes CDR1 LNHDA and CDR2 SQIVND (reference sequence). Deletions cut 7 bases from V and 4 bases from J, with 14 bases between. The CDR3 totals 15 residues. CDR3 amino acids: CASNHQVEGANVLTF. CDR3 DNA: TGTGCCAGTAATCATCAGGTTGAGGGGGCCAACGTCCTGACTTTC.

V usage is TRBV7-6 and J usage is TRBJ2-7, with 10 bases that match TRBD1. Germline trimming cut 5 bases from V and 7 bases from J; bases unmatched to any gene: 8. The CDR3 totals 14 residues. Germline V lookup: CDR1 SGHVS, CDR2 FNYEAQ. The DNA for the CDR3 is TGTGCCAGCAGCCGTCGACAGGGGGCCGATGAGCAGTACTTC. This gives the protein CASSRRQGADEQYF.

This chain connects TRBV28 to TRBJ2-7; TRBD2 matches 8 bases. Per germline, CDR1 MDHEN and CDR2 SYDVKM. There are 17 residues in the CDR3. The V gene end was trimmed by 2 bases and the J gene end by 6 bases; junction bases not matched to a gene: 15. CDR3 sequence: CASSLIGTGTSPSEQYF. CDR3 sequence (DNA): TGTGCCAGCAGTTTAATTGGGACCGGGACTAGTCCGAGCGAGCAGTACTTC.

The J gene is TRBJ2-3, the V gene TRBV5-1, with D perhaps TRBD2 (6 bases). The germline CDR1 and CDR2 sequences are SGHRS and YFSETQ. Trimming stripped 4 bases from V and 0 bases from J, with 9 bases between. CDR3 length equals 14 residues. The chain's CDR3 is CASSRDSSTDTQYF. In nucleotides, the CDR3 is TGCGCCAGCAGCAGGGACTCTAGCACAGATACGCAGTATTTT.

V gene TRBV5-4 combines with J gene TRBJ2-1; 9 nucleotides line up with TRBD2. The V gene's germline CDR1 is SGHNT and CDR2 YYREEE (reference sequence). The CDR3 has 15 residues. Unmatched junction bases numbered 14, after V lost 7 bases and J lost 9 bases. CDR3 sequence (DNA): TGTGCCAGCCGGCGGGGGGGCGGGGAATGGGGTGAGCAGTTCTTC. This gives the protein CASRRGGGEWGEQFF. Drawing the rest from reference TRBV5-4 and TRBJ2-1, the complete variable domain is ETGVTQSPTHLIKTRGQQVTLRCSSQSGHNTVSWYQQALGQGPQFIFQYYREEENGRGNFPPRFSGLQFPNYSSELNVNALELDDSALYLCASRRGGGEWGEQFFGPGTRLTVL.

This clone was observed a handful of times. The chain couples TRBV14 to TRBJ1-6, with 7 bases identical to TRBD1. The CDR3 contains 18 residues. Trimming took 0 bases from V and 7 from J; bases not matched to a gene: 12. The germline gives CDR1 SGHDN, CDR2 FVKESK. Here the CDR3 reads CASSQDLPGQSMNSPLHF. As DNA, the CDR3 is TGTGCCAGCAGCCAAGACCTACCGGGACAGTCGATGAATTCACCCCTCCACTTT.

This clone was observed once. The genes are TRBV11-1 and TRBJ2-7, with D possibly matching TRBD1 (6 bases). Between the trimmed V and J ends, which lost 4 bases and 3 bases, there was a span of 7 bases. Germline assignment: CDR1 SGHAT and CDR2 FQDESV (reference sequence). The length of the CDR3 is 12 residues. DNA for the CDR3: TGTGCCAGCAGCTACAGGGACTACGAGCAGTACTTC. This codes for CASSYRDYEQYF.

The chain uses TRBV19 and TRBJ2-1; 12 nucleotides line up with TRBD2. From germline, CDR1 is LNHDA and CDR2 SQIVND (reference sequence). The junction had 24 bases not matched to a gene; V was cut back by 9 bases and J by 9 bases. The CDR3 is made up of 19 amino acids. CDR3 nucleotides: TGTGCCAGCAAGCCACAGCGGGGGGGTGAGACTAGCGGGGGCGGTGAGCAGTTCTTC. The encoded protein is CASKPQRGGETSGGGEQFF.

The gene calls are TRBV7-8 and TRBJ1-5; D is perhaps TRBD1 (5 bases). The CDR3 spans 15 residues. V was shortened by 4 bases and J by 0 bases, with 10 bases between the two germline ends. From germline, CDR1 is SGHVS and CDR2 FQNEAQ. The CDR3 reads CASSSQGFSNQPQHF. DNA for the CDR3: TGTGCCAGCAGCTCGCAGGGTTTTAGCAATCAGCCCCAGCATTTT.

The CDR3 protein is CASSQGTGSTNEKLFF. For the CDR3, the DNA is TGTGCCAGCAGCCAAGGGACAGGGTCAACTAATGAAAAACTGTTTTTT. The chain combines TRBV4-2 with TRBJ1-4; 8 bases map to TRBD1. V lost 1 base to trimming and J lost 0 bases; unmatched junction nucleotides: 1. The germline gives CDR1 LGHNA, CDR2 YNFKEQ. This CDR3 has 16 amino acids.

The J gene is TRBJ1-1, the V gene TRBV19, with D perhaps matching TRBD1 (5 bases). V gave up 3 bases and J gave up 4 bases, with 9 bases separating them. Germline values: CDR1 LNHDA, CDR2 SQIVND (reference sequence). This CDR3 is built from 13 residues. CDR3 DNA sequence: TGTGCCAGTAGTATGGGAGGGGCCACTGAAGCTTTCTTT. It codes for CASSMGGATEAFF.

CDR3 sequence: CASSPGRRDQPQHF. The CDR3 nucleotides read TGTGCCAGTAGTCCAGGGCGTAGGGATCAGCCCCAGCATTTT. V gene TRBV19 combines with J gene TRBJ1-5, with D perhaps TRBD1 (5 bases). Germline V gene sequence: CDR1 LNHDA, CDR2 SQIVND (reference sequence). The germline V and J ends were trimmed by 5 bases and 5 bases, with 13 bases remaining between them. The CDR3 runs to 14 residues. Combining the CDR3 with reference TRBV19 and TRBJ1-5 gives the whole variable domain DGGITQSPKYLFRKEGQNVTLSCEQNLNHDAMYWYRQDPGQGLRLIYYSQIVNDFQKGDIAEGYSVSREKKESFPLTVTSAQKNPTAFYLCASSPGRRDQPQHFGDGTRLSIL.

This chain links TRBV28 with TRBJ1-5; 10 bases line up with TRBD1. V lost 6 bases to trimming and J lost 7 bases; unmatched junction nucleotides: 6. The CDR3 totals 14 residues. The germline V gene encodes CDR1 MDHEN and CDR2 SYDVKM. The CDR3 region has the DNA TGTGCCAGCAGCTTGACAGGGGGCGAGCAGCCCCAGCATTTT. Residues: CASSLTGGEQPQHF.

V and J are TRBV7-9 and TRBJ2-2; weak D call: TRBD1 (6 bases). The V gene's germline CDR1 is SEHNR and CDR2 FQNEAQ (reference sequence). V lost 4 bases to trimming and J lost 3 bases, with 12 bases between them. This CDR3 contains 15 residues. Written as DNA, the CDR3 is TGTGCCAGCAGCTCAAGGACAGCCTACACCGGGGAGCTGTTTTTT. Translation gives CASSSRTAYTGELFF.

This clone showed up just a few times. The V call is TRBV18, the J call TRBJ1-1; possible D gene TRBD1, 5 bases. From germline, CDR1 is KGHSH and CDR2 LQKENI. Trimming shortened V by 6 bases and J by 2 bases, and 16 bases separated the two germline ends. CDR3 length equals 15 residues. CDR3 nucleotide sequence: TGTGCCAGCTCGGTAGGGACGGGAGCCAACACTGAAGCTTTCTTT. It encodes CASSVGTGANTEAFF.

V and J are TRBV19 and TRBJ1-3, with 9 bases matching TRBD1. The germline V gene encodes CDR1 LNHDA and CDR2 SQIVND (reference sequence). With V trimmed by 5 bases and J by 2 bases, 4 bases remained unmatched. This CDR3 region has 15 residues. The CDR3 bases are TGTGCCAGTAGTCCCTGGACAGGGGCTGGAAACACCATATATTTT. It codes for CASSPWTGAGNTIYF.

V usage is TRBV18 and J usage is TRBJ1-3; TRBD1 aligns across 9 bases. V shed 5 bases and J 0 bases; nucleotides not matched to a gene: 8. CDR1 is KGHSH and CDR2 is LQKENI in the germline V gene. The length of the CDR3 is 17 residues. The CDR3 DNA sequence: TGTGCCAGCTCATCGGGACAGGGCCCTCTCTCTGGAAACACCATATATTTT. This codes for CASSSGQGPLSGNTIYF.

This chain links TRBV6-1 with TRBJ1-3; no clear D. This CDR3 contains 14 residues. Trimming took off 1 base at V and 0 bases at J, with 4 bases between the two ends. The germline CDR1 and CDR2 sequences are MNHNS and SASEGT. The CDR3, as DNA: TGTGCCAGCAGTGAAGGGCTCTCTGGAAACACCATATATTTT. This encodes CASSEGLSGNTIYF.